The 21 T cell receptor beta chains given below trace back to one sample, sequenced in a study of identical twins. MiXCR was run by TCRdb on the 5' RACE reads, yielding one entry per CDR3 protein. The data show about 260,000 distinct CDR3 sequences, approximately 7% seen once. The same specimen was also included in a second study, on yellow fever vaccine responses in identical twins.

Sequencing input: memory (CD45RO+) T cells sorted from blood. All receptors derive from a woman aged 18-29 years in good health.

This clonotype was picked up many times. The V and J genes are TRBV5-1 and TRBJ2-7, with TRBD1 identical over 8 bases. Germline V gene sequence: CDR1 SGHRS, CDR2 YFSETQ. The CDR3 sequence is 14 residues long. Trimming cost V 4 bases and J 3 bases; bases outside gene matches: 6. The CDR3: CASSPTGDLYEQYF. CDR3 nucleotides: TGCGCCAGCAGCCCGACAGGGGACCTCTACGAGCAGTACTTC.

This clonotype has only a few counts. The genes are TRBV11-2 and TRBJ2-5; D is unclear. The V end lost 2 bases, the J end lost 1 base, and 11 bases lay between the germline ends. The CDR3 is 15 amino acids. The V gene's germline CDR1 is SGHAT and CDR2 FQNNGV. The CDR3 loop is CASSLFVAVQETQYF. The CDR3 DNA reads TGTGCCAGCAGCTTATTTGTTGCGGTCCAAGAGACCCAGTACTTC. The entire variable domain, with the rest obtained from reference TRBV11-2 and TRBJ2-5, is as follows: EAGVAQSPRYKIIEKRQSVAFWCNPISGHATLYWYQQILGQGPKLLIQFQNNGVVDDSQLPKDRFSAERLKGVDSTLKIQPAKLEDSAVYLCASSLFVAVQETQYFGPGTRLLVL.

The rearrangement links TRBV7-6 to TRBJ1-3; 7 bases fit TRBD1. CDR1 SGHVS and CDR2 FNYEAQ come from the germline V gene. With 0 bases clipped from V and 4 bases from J, the junction kept 6 bases outside the gene matches. The CDR3 is 16 amino acids. CDR3 bases: TGTGCCAGCAGCTTAGCACCGACAGGGTTCGGAAACACCATATATTTT. Its translation: CASSLAPTGFGNTIYF.

This clonotype was observed a handful of times. The chain links TRBV6-1 to TRBJ2-1, with 15 positions matching TRBD2. The CDR3 is 17 residues long. V lost 5 bases and J lost 4; bases outside the gene matches: 6. Germline lookup yields CDR1 MNHNS and CDR2 SASEGT. CDR3 nucleotides: TGTGCCAGCAGTCGCCCCGGACTAGCGGGGGGGTACAATGAGCAGTTCTTC. This gives the protein CASSRPGLAGGYNEQFF.

This clonotype occurred many times. The chain employs TRBV24-1 and TRBJ2-5; the D is unclear. Per germline, CDR1 KGHDR and CDR2 SFDVKD. There are 14 residues in the CDR3. Trimming left V 1 base short and J 5 bases short, with 10 bases between. The CDR3 DNA follows: TGTGCCACCAGTGATTTTTCCAGGCCGGAGACCCAGTACTTC. Translated: CATSDFSRPETQYF.

This clonotype appeared many times. The V and J genes are TRBV5-1 and TRBJ2-1, with D possibly TRBD2 on 6 matching bases. The CDR3 consists of 14 residues. V dropped 4 bases and J dropped 4 bases, with 12 bases sitting between them. Germline CDR1 is SGHRS and CDR2 is YFSETQ. The CDR3: CASSLRDFYNEQFF. Written as DNA, the CDR3 is TGCGCCAGCAGCCTCCGGGACTTTTACAATGAGCAGTTCTTC.

The table lists this clonotype with many counts. The V and J genes are TRBV29-1 and TRBJ2-5; no reliable D call. This CDR3 region has 11 residues. V dropped 5 bases and J dropped 3 bases, with 7 bases sitting between them. Germline CDR1 SQVTM, CDR2 ANQGSEA. The CDR3 DNA reads TGCAGCGTTTCTCAAAAAGAGACCCAGTACTTC. Amino acids: CSVSQKETQYF.

This clonotype was found a few times. V usage is TRBV29-1 and J usage is TRBJ1-1; D is perhaps TRBD1 (5 bases). Trimming stripped 8 bases from V and 1 base from J, with 14 bases between. The germline V gene has CDR1 SQVTM and CDR2 ANQGSEA. The CDR3 has 13 residues. This CDR3 reads CSSDSGGNTEAFF. The CDR3 nucleotides are TGCAGCTCAGACAGCGGGGGGAACACTGAAGCTTTCTTT.

This clonotype occurred a few times. The chain combines TRBV7-9 with TRBJ2-3; perhaps TRBD2 as D (6 bases). The germline V gene has CDR1 SEHNR and CDR2 FQNEAQ (reference sequence). The CDR3 has 14 amino acids. Trimming cost V 8 bases and J 0 bases, with 12 bases left between them. The CDR3 protein is CASRQLASTDTQYF. The CDR3 region has the DNA TGTGCCAGCCGTCAACTAGCAAGCACAGATACGCAGTATTTT.

This clonotype was recorded at least ten times. The V gene is TRBV12-3 or TRBV12-4, the J gene TRBJ2-2; D possibly corresponds to TRBD1 (6 bases). CDR3 length: 13 amino acids. V lost 6 bases and J lost 7, with 12 bases in between. The CDR3 region is CASRPGQRGELFF. The CDR3 region has the DNA TGTGCCAGCAGACCGGGACAACGCGGGGAGCTGTTTTTT.

This clonotype has ten or more counts. This chain joins TRBV5-1 and TRBJ2-1, with TRBD2 identical over 11 bases. Germline V CDR1 and CDR2: SGHRS, YFSETQ. J gave up 3 bases and V 2 bases, and 4 bases lay outside the gene matches. The CDR3 totals 16 residues. The CDR3 loop reads CASSFLAGGLYNEQFF. The CDR3 region has the DNA TGCGCCAGCAGCTTCCTAGCGGGGGGTCTCTACAATGAGCAGTTCTTC.

This clonotype occurred many times. The chain couples TRBV6-1 to TRBJ1-5; no firm D call. This CDR3 comprises 16 residues. The germline V gene encodes CDR1 MNHNS and CDR2 SASEGT. V lost 3 bases, J lost 2 bases, and 14 bases lay in between. The CDR3 loop reads CASSDSPGRRNQPQHF. In DNA form, the CDR3 reads TGTGCCAGCAGTGACAGCCCGGGAAGGCGCAATCAGCCCCAGCATTTT.

This clonotype was recorded many times. The rearrangement links TRBV12-3 or TRBV12-4 to TRBJ2-7; TRBD2 aligns across 8 bases. The V gene end was trimmed by 5 bases and the J gene end by 3 bases; junction bases not matched to a gene: 9. The CDR3 sequence is 15 residues long. CDR3 DNA: TGTGCCAGCAGTCCCGTCTCGACTAGCGTCTACGAGCAGTACTTC. Encoded protein: CASSPVSTSVYEQYF.

There are a few counts of this clonotype. The chain links TRBV4-1 to TRBJ2-6; no definite D call. The CDR3 is 17 residues long. Germline V lookup: CDR1 MGHRA, CDR2 YSYEKL. Trimming pared 0 bases from V and 4 bases from J, leaving 13 bases between. DNA of the CDR3: TGCGCCAGCAGCCAAGATAAGGCCGCCCCCGGGGCCAACGTCCTGACTTTC. Translated: CASSQDKAAPGANVLTF.

This clonotype was found a few times. The chain links TRBV10-3 to TRBJ1-5; D is uncertain. V was cut by 2 bases and J by 2 bases, with 13 bases left in between. Germline loops: CDR1 ENHRY, CDR2 SYGVKD. This CDR3 region has 16 residues. Here the CDR3 DNA reads TGTGCCATCAGTGAGACCTCTCGGTCGGGCAATCAGCCCCAGCATTTT. This translates into CAISETSRSGNQPQHF.

The chain combines TRBV5-1 with TRBJ2-7, with TRBD2 matching over 9 bases. This CDR3 spans 17 amino acids. The V gene end was trimmed by 0 bases and the J gene end by 3 bases; junction bases not matched to a gene: 10. CDR1 SGHRS and CDR2 YFSETQ come from the germline V gene. The CDR3 coding sequence is TGCGCCAGCAGCTTGGCCCTTTATAGCGGGAGAAACTACGAGCAGTACTTC. This codes for CASSLALYSGRNYEQYF.

The chain combines TRBV20-1 with TRBJ2-3, with 11 bases aligning to TRBD2. From germline, CDR1 is DFQATT and CDR2 SNEGSKA (reference sequence). The J segment lost 4 bases and the V segment lost 6 bases, leaving 9 bases of the junction unmatched. The CDR3 length is 15 residues. CDR3 DNA sequence: TGCAGTGCAACCCCTAGCGGGGGGCTTCCAGATACGCAGTATTTT. This sequence encodes CSATPSGGLPDTQYF.

This CDR3 is CASSLGRGEITPLNTGELFF. The CDR3 DNA is TGTGCCAGCAGCTTAGGTCGTGGAGAGATTACCCCGCTGAACACCGGGGAGCTGTTTTTT. The chain combines TRBV11-2 with TRBJ2-2; unclear D gene. Between the trimmed V and J ends, which lost 1 base and 1 base, there was a span of 22 bases. The CDR3 contains 20 residues. The germline gives CDR1 SGHAT, CDR2 FQNNGV.

The chain combines TRBV6-2 or TRBV6-3 with TRBJ1-5; no clear D. This CDR3 contains 13 residues. In germline, CDR1 is MNHEY, CDR2 SVGEGT. Trimming took 3 bases from V and 5 from J, leaving 8 bases between them. CDR3 in amino acids: CASSYREDQPQHF. The CDR3 DNA sequence: TGTGCCAGCAGTTATAGGGAGGATCAGCCCCAGCATTTT.

This clonotype was recorded many times. The chain couples TRBV20-1 to TRBJ1-5; perhaps TRBD1 as D (5 bases). V lost 7 bases and J 0 bases, leaving 16 bases between the germline ends. Germline V gene lookup returns CDR1 DFQATT and CDR2 SNEGSKA (reference sequence). The CDR3 is made up of 15 amino acids. The CDR3: CSVQPGLNSNQPQHF. CDR3 DNA: TGCAGTGTTCAGCCGGGACTCAATAGCAATCAGCCCCAGCATTTT.

This chain links TRBV3-1 with TRBJ2-2, with TRBD2 matching over 7 bases. CDR3 length equals 16 residues. Germline assignment: CDR1 LGHDT and CDR2 YNNKEL (reference sequence). V was clipped by 3 bases and J by 6 bases; unmatched bases: 10. CDR3 protein: CASSQGRRERAGELFF. In DNA form, the CDR3 reads TGTGCCAGCAGCCAGGGTCGGCGGGAGAGGGCCGGGGAGCTGTTTTTT.